The entry below describes one T cell receptor beta chain. The data derive from a study of T cell changes during pregnancy in multiple sclerosis. Data came from immunoSEQ multiplex PCR; TCRdb stores just in-frame clones and leaves some out. The sample lists about 76,000 clones; roughly 93% were seen once. Sequenced material: peripheral blood, taken in the second trimester of pregnancy. The source is a female donor with multiple sclerosis, enrolled in a pregnancy study.

CDR3 sequence: CSVRTGTYEQYF. CDR3 DNA sequence: TGCAGCGTCCGGACAGGGACCTACGAGCAGTACTTC. J is TRBJ2-7 and V is TRBV29-1; the match to TRBD1 covers 8 bases. Unmatched junction bases numbered 3, after V lost 6 bases and J lost 2 bases. Per the germline V gene, CDR1 is SQVTM and CDR2 is ANQGSEA. CDR3 length: 12 amino acids.